This T cell receptor beta chain was recovered during a study of metastatic and nonmetastatic thyroid tumors. In the study overall: Repertoires of blood and of tissue (tumor or nodule) from malignant and benign thyroid patients were compared.

V lost 8 bases and J lost 4; bases outside the gene matches: 2. Germline CDR1 is SNHLY and CDR2 is FYNNEI. This CDR3 has 12 amino acids. Study conclusions and caveats: Versus benign nodules, malignant thyroid tumors reportedly had significantly higher TCR beta diversity, in blood and tumor.

Thyroid surgery took place with no prior treatment in any patient. This clone was observed a handful of times. Its target is not known. Authors' data handling: To classify distant metastasis in papillary thyroid cancer, a model was built from CDR3 differences across clinicopathological groups. Via MiXCR, TCRdb re-called the PCR reads. The V and J calls here are based on TCRdb, not the publication. The table lists around 37,000 clones, 25% to 30% of them singletons. The sequence came from a female donor with papillary thyroid cancer or a benign thyroid nodule (not recorded which). Some clones in this sample may be carry-over from other donors' samples. The sample taken for sequencing was blood. V and J are TRBV2 and TRBJ2-7; TRBD2 agrees at 10 bases. In nucleotides, the CDR3 is TGTGCCAGCGCGACTAGCGGGTACGAGCAGTACTTC. It encodes CASATSGYEQYF.